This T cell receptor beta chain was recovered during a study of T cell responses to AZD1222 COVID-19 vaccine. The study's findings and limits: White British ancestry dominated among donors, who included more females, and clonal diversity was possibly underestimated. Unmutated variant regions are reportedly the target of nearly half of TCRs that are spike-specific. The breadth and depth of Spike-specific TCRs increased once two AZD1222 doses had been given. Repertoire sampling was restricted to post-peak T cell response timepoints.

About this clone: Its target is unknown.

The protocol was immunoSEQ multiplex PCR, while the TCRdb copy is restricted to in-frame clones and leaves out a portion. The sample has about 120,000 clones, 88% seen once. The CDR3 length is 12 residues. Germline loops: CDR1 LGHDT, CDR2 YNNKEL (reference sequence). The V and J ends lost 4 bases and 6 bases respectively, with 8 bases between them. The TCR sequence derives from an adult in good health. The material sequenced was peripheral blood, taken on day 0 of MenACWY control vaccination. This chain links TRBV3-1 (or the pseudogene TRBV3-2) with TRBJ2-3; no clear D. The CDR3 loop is CASSPVPDTQYF. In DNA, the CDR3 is TGTGCCAGCAGCCCCGTCCCGGATACGCAGTATTTT.